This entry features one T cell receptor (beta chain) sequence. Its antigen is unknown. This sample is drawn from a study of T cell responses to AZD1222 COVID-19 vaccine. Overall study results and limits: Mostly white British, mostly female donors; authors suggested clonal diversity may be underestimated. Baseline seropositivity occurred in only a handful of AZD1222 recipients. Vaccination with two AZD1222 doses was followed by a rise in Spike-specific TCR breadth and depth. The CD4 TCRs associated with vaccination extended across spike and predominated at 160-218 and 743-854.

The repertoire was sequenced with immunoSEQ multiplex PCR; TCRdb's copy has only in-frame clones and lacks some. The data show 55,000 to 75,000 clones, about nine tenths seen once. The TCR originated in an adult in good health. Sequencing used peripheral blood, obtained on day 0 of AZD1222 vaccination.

In DNA, the CDR3 is TGTGCCACCAGCAGAGAAGGACAGGGGTACGAAAAACTGTTTTTT. This translates into CATSREGQGYEKLFF. The chain combines TRBV15 with TRBJ1-4, with 9 positions matching TRBD1. This CDR3 has 15 amino acids. Germline CDR1 is LNHNV and CDR2 is YYDKDF (reference sequence). J lost 8 bases, V lost 0 bases, and 4 bases had no gene match.